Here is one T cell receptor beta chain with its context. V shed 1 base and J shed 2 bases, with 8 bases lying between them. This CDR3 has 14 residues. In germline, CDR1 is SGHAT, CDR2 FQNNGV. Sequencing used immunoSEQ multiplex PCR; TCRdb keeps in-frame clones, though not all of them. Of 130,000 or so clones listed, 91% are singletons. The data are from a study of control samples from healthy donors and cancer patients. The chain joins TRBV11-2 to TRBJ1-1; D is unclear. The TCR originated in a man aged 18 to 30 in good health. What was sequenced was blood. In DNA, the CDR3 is TGTGCCAGCAGCTTAGTATCTGGCAACACTGAAGCTTTCTTT. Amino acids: CASSLVSGNTEAFF.